These 6 T cell receptor beta chains originate from one sample sequenced in a study of spatial heterogeneity in lung cancer. Whole-study findings and limits: Tumor mutation count correlated with how many alpha and beta TCRs expanded intratumorally.

Time point indicated: sample taken at primary tumor resection. TCRdb passed the 5' RACE reads through MiXCR, listing each CDR3 protein once. The sample comprises thousands of distinct CDR3 sequences, approximately 11% of which are singletons, and approximately 12% rests with the top ten. Antigens for these TCRs are unknown. The sample consisted of lung tumor tissue, taken at surgery. The source is a female donor with early-stage non-small cell lung cancer.

This clonotype is medium-sized within its sample. The rearrangement joins TRBV7-8 to TRBJ1-1; a weak D match, TRBD1 (5 bases). The CDR3 has 15 amino acids. V lost 2 bases to trimming and J lost 1 base, with 11 bases between them. Per the germline V gene, CDR1 is SGHVS and CDR2 is FQNEAQ. The chain's CDR3 is CASSLMGRANTEAFF. CDR3 DNA: TGTGCCAGCAGCTTAATGGGACGCGCGAACACTGAAGCTTTCTTT.

This clonotype is classed as medium-sized. V gene TRBV15 combines with J gene TRBJ2-5; D is perhaps TRBD1 (6 bases). The CDR3 is 13 residues long. V was clipped by 5 bases and J by 1 base, with 8 bases between them. The germline CDR1 and CDR2 sequences are LNHNV and YYDKDF (reference sequence). The CDR3 bases are TGTGCCACCAGCTGGGACACCCAAGAGACCCAGTACTTC. Amino acids: CATSWDTQETQYF.

By sample fraction, this clonotype is medium-sized. V and J are TRBV18 and TRBJ1-5; perhaps TRBD1 as D (6 bases). CDR1 and CDR2 from the germline V gene are KGHSH and LQKENI. Trimming stripped 3 bases from V and 6 bases from J, with 9 bases between. The CDR3 has 13 residues. The CDR3 protein is CASSPKQGQPQHF. CDR3 DNA: TGTGCCAGCTCACCGAAACAGGGTCAGCCCCAGCATTTT.

This clonotype counts as medium-sized. Its ends do not fully match the called genes, so a read error is possible. The rearrangement links TRBV7-7 to TRBJ2-2; D possibly uses TRBD1 or TRBD2 (5 bases each). The CDR3 spans 13 residues. Germline values: CDR1 SSHAT, CDR2 FNYEAQ (reference sequence). CDR3 in amino acids: CASSFGGTGELFF. As DNA, the CDR3 is TGTGCTAGCAGCTTTGGGGGCACCGGGGAGCTGTTTTTT.

This clonotype ranks as large. CDR3 residues: CSAGTGTGINEQYF. CDR3 nucleotide sequence: TGCAGTGCCGGGACCGGGACAGGGATCAACGAGCAGTACTTC. The J gene is TRBJ2-7, the V gene TRBV20-1; 9 bases are a match to TRBD1. V lost 6 bases, J lost 5 bases, and 11 bases stayed unmatched. CDR1 is DFQATT, CDR2 SNEGSKA, per germline (reference sequence). The CDR3 covers 14 residues.

Within the sample, this clonotype is medium-sized (0.01 to 0.1%). The DNA of the CDR3 is TGTGCCAGCAGTTTTTCCGATCATGGAAACACCATATATTTT. Its protein is CASSFSDHGNTIYF. The chain couples TRBV12-3 or TRBV12-4 to TRBJ1-3; D gene unclear. Trimming took 3 bases from V and 3 from J, leaving 9 bases between them. There are 14 residues in the CDR3.